Following are 9 T cell receptor beta chains from one sample sequenced in a study of glioma-infiltrating T cells after dendritic cell vaccination. Regarding time point: after dendritic cell vaccination, including at tumor progression/relapse. Repertoires were generated with immunoSEQ multiplex PCR, while TCRdb's copy carries only in-frame clones and drops some. Here the sample spans 100,000 to 120,000 clones, around 87% being singletons. The source material was blood, sampled after dendritic cell vaccination. The source is a human donor with glioblastoma.

The chain has TRBV7-8 and TRBJ2-1; 15 bases align to TRBD2. The CDR3 is 17 amino acids. Germline V CDR1 and CDR2: SGHVS, FQNEAQ. V lost 5 bases to trimming and J lost 9 bases; unmatched junction nucleotides: 11. For the CDR3, the DNA is TGTGCCAGCAGCCCCAGGACTAGCGGGGGGGGCAGGAGTGAGCAGTTCTTC. This translates into CASSPRTSGGGRSEQFF.

The rearrangement links TRBV5-1 to TRBJ2-5; 10 positions match TRBD2. Germline CDR1 reads SGHRS; CDR2 reads YFSETQ. V lost 7 bases to trimming and J lost 5 bases; unmatched junction nucleotides: 5. The CDR3 runs to 13 residues. CDR3 DNA sequence: TGCGCCAGCCGCCTAGCGGGAGATGAGACCCAGTACTTC. This sequence encodes CASRLAGDETQYF.

The genes are TRBV9 and TRBJ2-2; possible D gene TRBD1, 5 bases. Germline values: CDR1 SGDLS, CDR2 YYNGEE. V was trimmed by 2 bases and J by 3 bases, leaving 14 bases between them. This CDR3 contains 16 residues. In DNA, the CDR3 is TGTGCCAGCAGCGTGGGCCAAGGGGCCGACACCGGGGAGCTGTTTTTT. It is translated as CASSVGQGADTGELFF.

This chain connects TRBV30 to TRBJ1-3, with 10 bases identical to TRBD1. The CDR3 has 13 amino acids. V gave up 7 bases and J gave up 2 bases; unmatched junction bases: 2. Germline CDR1 and CDR2: GTSNPN and SVGIG (reference sequence). CDR3 coding DNA: TGTGCCTACGGGACAGGGGCTGGAAACACCATATATTTT. This translates into CAYGTGAGNTIYF.

This clone was seen only once. The chain joins TRBV19 to TRBJ1-2, with D maybe TRBD1 (6 bases). Looked up from germline, CDR1 is LNHDA and CDR2 is SQIVND (reference sequence). The germline V and J ends were trimmed by 5 bases and 5 bases, with 15 bases remaining between them. The CDR3 is 14 residues long. CDR3 nucleotides: TGTGCCAGTAGTTCATGGCCTGGACAGTATGGCTACACCTTC. As protein: CASSSWPGQYGYTF.

This clone was seen just once. The J gene is TRBJ1-1, the V gene TRBV12-5; 7 bases line up with TRBD1. Germline V gene data show CDR1 as LGHNT and CDR2 as FRNRAP. V trimming: 2 bases; J trimming: 1 base; junction bases outside the gene matches: 1. The CDR3 loop spans 14 amino acids. The CDR3 region is CASGLTGANTEAFF. Here the CDR3 DNA reads TGTGCTAGTGGTTTGACAGGGGCGAACACTGAAGCTTTCTTT. The variable domain in full, completed from reference TRBV12-5 and TRBJ1-1, reads DARVTQTPRHKVTEMGQEVTMRCQPILGHNTVFWYRQTMMQGLELLAYFRNRAPLDDSGMPKDRFSAEMPDATLATLKIQPSEPRDSAVYFCASGLTGANTEAFFGQGTRLTVV.

V gene TRBV5-8 combines with J gene TRBJ1-4; 10 bases agree with TRBD1. V lost 1 base to trimming and J lost 6 bases; unmatched junction nucleotides: 3. The germline gives CDR1 SGHTS, CDR2 YDEGEE. The CDR3 is 15 residues long. In DNA form, the CDR3 reads TGTGCCAGCAGCTTGAGTGGACAGGGGGATGAAAAACTGTTTTTT. Its protein is CASSLSGQGDEKLFF. Full variable domain (remainder filled in from reference TRBV5-8 and TRBJ1-4): EAGVTQSPTHLIKTRGQQATLRCSPISGHTSVYWYQQALGLGLQFLLWYDEGEERNRGNFPPRFSGRQFPNYSSELNVNALELEDSALYLCASSLSGQGDEKLFFGSGTQLSVL.

The rearrangement links TRBV2 to TRBJ1-2; TRBD1 might be the D (6 bases). This CDR3 has 15 residues. V gave up 7 bases and J gave up 1 base, with 16 bases separating them. Germline lookup yields CDR1 SNHLY and CDR2 FYNNEI. The CDR3 DNA reads as TGTGCCAGCACCCGAAGGACAGTTGATAACTATGGCTACACCTTC. This sequence encodes CASTRRTVDNYGYTF. Complete variable domain (other parts from reference TRBV2 and TRBJ1-2): EPEVTQTPSHQVTQMGQEVILRCVPISNHLYFYWYRQILGQKVEFLVSFYNNEISEKSEIFDDQFSVERPDGSNFTLKIRSTKLEDSAMYFCASTRRTVDNYGYTFGSGTRLTVV.

The CDR3 sequence is CASSSNPWAVNTGELFF. The CDR3 DNA reads as TGTGCCAGCAGCTCCAACCCCTGGGCTGTGAACACCGGGGAGCTGTTTTTT. The V and J genes are TRBV21-1 and TRBJ2-2; the D call of TRBD1 is as the table states it, not checked on the DNA. TRBV21-1 constitutes a pseudogene. The CDR3 has 17 amino acids.